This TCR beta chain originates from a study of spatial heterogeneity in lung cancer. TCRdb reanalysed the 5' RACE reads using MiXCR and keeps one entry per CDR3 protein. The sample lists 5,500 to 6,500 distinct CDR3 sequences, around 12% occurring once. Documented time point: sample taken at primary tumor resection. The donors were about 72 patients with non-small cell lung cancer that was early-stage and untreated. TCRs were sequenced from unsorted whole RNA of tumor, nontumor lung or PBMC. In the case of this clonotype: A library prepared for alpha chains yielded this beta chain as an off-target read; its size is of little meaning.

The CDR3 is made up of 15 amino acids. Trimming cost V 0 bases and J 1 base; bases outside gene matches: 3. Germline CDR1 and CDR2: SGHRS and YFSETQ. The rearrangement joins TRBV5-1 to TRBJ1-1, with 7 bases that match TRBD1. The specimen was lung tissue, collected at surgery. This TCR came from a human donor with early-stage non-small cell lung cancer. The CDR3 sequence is CASSLGGQANTEAFF. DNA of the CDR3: TGCGCCAGCAGCTTGGGTGGACAGGCGAACACTGAAGCTTTCTTT.